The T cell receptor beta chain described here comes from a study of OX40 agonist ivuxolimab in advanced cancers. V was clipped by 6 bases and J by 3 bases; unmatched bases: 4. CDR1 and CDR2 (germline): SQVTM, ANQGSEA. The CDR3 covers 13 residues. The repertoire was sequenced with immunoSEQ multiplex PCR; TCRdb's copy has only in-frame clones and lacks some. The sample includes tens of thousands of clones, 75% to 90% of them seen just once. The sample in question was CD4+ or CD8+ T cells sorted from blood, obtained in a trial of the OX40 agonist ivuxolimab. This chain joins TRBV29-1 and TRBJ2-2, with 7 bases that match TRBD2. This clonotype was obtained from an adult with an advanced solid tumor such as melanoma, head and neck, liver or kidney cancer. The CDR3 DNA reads TGCAGCGTGGGGGGGTCGTACACCGGGGAGCTGTTTTTT. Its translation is CSVGGSYTGELFF.